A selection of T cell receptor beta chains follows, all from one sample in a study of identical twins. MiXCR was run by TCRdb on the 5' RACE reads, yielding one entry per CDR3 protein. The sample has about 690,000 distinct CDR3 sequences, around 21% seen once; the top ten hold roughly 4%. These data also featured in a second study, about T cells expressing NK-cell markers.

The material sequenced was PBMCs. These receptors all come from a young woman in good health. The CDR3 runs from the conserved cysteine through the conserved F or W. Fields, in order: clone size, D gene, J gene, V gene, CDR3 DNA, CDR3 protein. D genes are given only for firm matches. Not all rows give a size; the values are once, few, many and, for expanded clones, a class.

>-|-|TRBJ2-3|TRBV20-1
TGCAGTGCTCCCGAGAGATATACGCAGTATTTT
CSAPERYTQYF
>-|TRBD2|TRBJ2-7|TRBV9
TGTGCCAGCAGCGGAGAACCCGGGACTAGCGGGAAGAGCAACGAGCAGTACTTC
CASSGEPGTSGKSNEQYF
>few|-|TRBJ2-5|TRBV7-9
TGTGCCAGCAGCTTAAGACAAAAAGAGACCCAGTACTTC
CASSLRQKETQYF
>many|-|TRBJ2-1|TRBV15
TGTGCCACCAGCAGAGTGGGGGGGAGGGGGTACAATGAGCAGTTCTTC
CATSRVGGRGYNEQFF
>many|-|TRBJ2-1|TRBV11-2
TGTGCCAGCAGCTTAGGAACAATCACCGGGACTCTGCAGTTCTTC
CASSLGTITGTLQFF
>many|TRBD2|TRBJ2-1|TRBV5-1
TGCGCCAGCAGCTTGTGGGGATCTAGCGGGAGGGCCTCGGAGCAGTTCTTC
CASSLWGSSGRASEQFF
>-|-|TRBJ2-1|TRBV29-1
TGCAGCGTTGATGATGGAGGACCTTACAATGAGCAGTTCTTC
CSVDDGGPYNEQFF
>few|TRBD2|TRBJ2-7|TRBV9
TGTGCCAGCAGCGTGAGCGGGGAGAGGGCCTACGAGCAGTACTTC
CASSVSGERAYEQYF
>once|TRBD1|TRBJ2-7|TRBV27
TGTGCCACCCGACAGGGAACCTACGAGCAGTACTTC
CATRQGTYEQYF
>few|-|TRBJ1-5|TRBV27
TGTGCCAGCAGCAATGGGGCGAGGGGTCAGCCCCAGCATTTT
CASSNGARGQPQHF
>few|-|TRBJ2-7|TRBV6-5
TGTGCCAGCAGCCCCGGGTTTCGGCAGTACTTC
CASSPGFRQYF
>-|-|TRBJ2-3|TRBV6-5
TGTGCCAGCAGCTACAAAGCGGGCTCTAGCACAGATACGCAGTATTTT
CASSYKAGSSTDTQYF
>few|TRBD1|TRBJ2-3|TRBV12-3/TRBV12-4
TGTGCCAGCAGTTACCGGGACAGGAAGCCCACAGATACGCAGTATTTT
CASSYRDRKPTDTQYF
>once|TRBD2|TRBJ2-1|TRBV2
TGTACCTGCAGCCGCACCGGGTCTAGCGGGAGTGACCATGAGCAGTTCTTC
CTCSRTGSSGSDHEQFF
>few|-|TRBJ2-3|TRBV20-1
TGCAGTGCTAGAGATCCCACGGAAACAGATACGCAGTATTTT
CSARDPTETDTQYF
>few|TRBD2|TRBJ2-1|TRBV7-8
TGTGCCAGCAGCTTTCACGGGAGGTCGGCCAATGAGCAGTTCTTC
CASSFHGRSANEQFF
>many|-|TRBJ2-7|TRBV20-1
TGCAGTGCCTCGGCTGGGGGGTCCTACGAGCAGTACTTC
CSASAGGSYEQYF
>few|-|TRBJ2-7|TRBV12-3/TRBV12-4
TGTGCCAGCAGTTTTGGCAGGCTGGAGTACTTC
CASSFGRLEYF
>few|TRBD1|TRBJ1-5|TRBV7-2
TGTGCCAGCAGCTTTACTAGCCGGGACAGGGGGCAGCCCCAGCATTTT
CASSFTSRDRGQPQHF
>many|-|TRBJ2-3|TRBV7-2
TGTGCCAGCAGCTTAAAAACAGATACGCAGTATTTT
CASSLKTDTQYF
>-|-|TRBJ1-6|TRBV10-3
TGTGCCATCAAGGGGGAAAAGTCACCCCTCCACTTT
CAIKGEKSPLHF
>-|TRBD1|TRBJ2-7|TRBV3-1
TGTGCCAGCAGCCGCCGACAGGGCGGCTCCTACGAGCAGTACTTC
CASSRRQGGSYEQYF
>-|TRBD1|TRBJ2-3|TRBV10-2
TGCGCCAGCAGTGATCGGACAGGGGGGTCAGATACGCAGTATTTT
CASSDRTGGSDTQYF
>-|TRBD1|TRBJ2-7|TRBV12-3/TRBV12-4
TGTGCCAGCAGTGCCTCCCGGGACAGAGACTACGAGCAGTACTTC
CASSASRDRDYEQYF
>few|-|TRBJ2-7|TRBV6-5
TGTGCCAGCAGTTATCAGGAGATGAGCTCCTACGAGCAGTACTTC
CASSYQEMSSYEQYF
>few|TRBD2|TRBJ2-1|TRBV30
TGTGCCTGGGCCCCGGGACTAGCAGTAAATGAGCAGTTCTTC
CAWAPGLAVNEQFF
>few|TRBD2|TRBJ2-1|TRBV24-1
TGTGCCACCAGTGATTCCCCGACTAGCGGGGGGGCCGATGAGCAGTTCTTC
CATSDSPTSGGADEQFF
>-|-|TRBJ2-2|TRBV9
TGTGCCAGCAGCGCGGGACCCGGGACTCTGGACACCGGGGAGCTGTTTTTT
CASSAGPGTLDTGELFF
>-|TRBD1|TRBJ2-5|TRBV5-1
TGCGCCAGCACTGCGGACAGGGGGGACCAAGAGACCCAGTACTTC
CASTADRGDQETQYF
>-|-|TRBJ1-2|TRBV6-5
TGTGCCAGCACTTACGCCCCCAACAGGGACCCCCTTAACTATGGCTACACCTTC
CASTYAPNRDPLNYGYTF
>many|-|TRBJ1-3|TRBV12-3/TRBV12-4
TGTGCCAGCAGAGGGTCTGGAAACACCATATATTTT
CASRGSGNTIYF
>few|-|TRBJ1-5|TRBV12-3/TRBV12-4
TGTGCCAGCAGTTTGGTTTTAGGGGATCAGCCCCAGCATTTT
CASSLVLGDQPQHF
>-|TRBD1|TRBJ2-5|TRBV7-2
TGTGCCAGCAGCTTTCAAAGGGGGCAGGGGGAGACCCAGTACTTC
CASSFQRGQGETQYF
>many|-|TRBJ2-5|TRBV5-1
TGCGCCAGCCAAAATGGGCCCGGGGAGACCCAGTACTTC
CASQNGPGETQYF
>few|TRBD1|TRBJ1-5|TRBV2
TGTGCCAGCAGTGGGTGGGGGACAGGCAATCAGCCCCAGCATTTT
CASSGWGTGNQPQHF
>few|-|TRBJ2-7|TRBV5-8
TGTGCCAGCAGCTTAGACCGGCCCCTCTACGAGCAGTACTTC
CASSLDRPLYEQYF
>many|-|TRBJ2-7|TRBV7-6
TGTGCCAGCAGCTTCGGGACCAAAGGCTACGAGCAGTACTTC
CASSFGTKGYEQYF
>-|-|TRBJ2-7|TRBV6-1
TGTGCCAGCAGCCGTACCCCGTTTATGTACGACGAGCAGTACTTC
CASSRTPFMYDEQYF